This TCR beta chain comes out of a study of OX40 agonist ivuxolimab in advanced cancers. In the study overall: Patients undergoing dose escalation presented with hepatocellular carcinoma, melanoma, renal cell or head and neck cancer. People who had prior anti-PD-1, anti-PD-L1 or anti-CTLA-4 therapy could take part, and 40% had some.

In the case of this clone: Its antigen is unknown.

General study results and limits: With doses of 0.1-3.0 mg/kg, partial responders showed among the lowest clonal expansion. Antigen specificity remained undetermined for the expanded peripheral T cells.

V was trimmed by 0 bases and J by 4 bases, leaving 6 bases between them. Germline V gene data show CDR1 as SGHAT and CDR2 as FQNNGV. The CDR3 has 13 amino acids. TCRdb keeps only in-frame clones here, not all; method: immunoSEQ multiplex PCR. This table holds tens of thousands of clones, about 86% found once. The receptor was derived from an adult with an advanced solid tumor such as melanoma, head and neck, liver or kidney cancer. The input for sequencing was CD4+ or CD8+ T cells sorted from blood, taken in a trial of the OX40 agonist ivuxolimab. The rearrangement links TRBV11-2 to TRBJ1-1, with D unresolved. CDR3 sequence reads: CASSLESATEAFF. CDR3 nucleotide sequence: TGTGCCAGCAGCTTAGAGTCAGCCACTGAAGCTTTCTTT.